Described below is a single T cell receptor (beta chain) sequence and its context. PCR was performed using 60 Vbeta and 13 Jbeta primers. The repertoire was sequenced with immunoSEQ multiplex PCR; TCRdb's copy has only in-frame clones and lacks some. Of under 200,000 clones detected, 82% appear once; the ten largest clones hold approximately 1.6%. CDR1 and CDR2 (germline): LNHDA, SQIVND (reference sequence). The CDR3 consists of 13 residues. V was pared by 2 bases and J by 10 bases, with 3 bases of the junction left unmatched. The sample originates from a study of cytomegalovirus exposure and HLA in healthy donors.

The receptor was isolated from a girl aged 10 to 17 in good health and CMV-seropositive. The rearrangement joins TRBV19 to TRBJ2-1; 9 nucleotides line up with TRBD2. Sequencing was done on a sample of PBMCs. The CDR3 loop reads CASSILRGGEQFF. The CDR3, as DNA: TGTGCCAGTAGTATATTGCGGGGGGGCGAGCAGTTCTTC.